The subject of this entry is one TCR beta chain. The sample originates from a study of blood T cell repertoires in COVID-19. Background on the study: Acute and convalescent COVID-19 specimens originated in the United States, Italy and Spain. The analysed material was cDNA or gDNA that came from T cells, B-cell-depleted T cells, or PBMCs.

In the original processing: Cell counts per sample came from amplifying reference gene primers. Profiled with immunoSEQ multiplex PCR; TCRdb holds only in-frame clones, not every one. Clone size and the V and J calls come from that table; the DNA yielded D and trimming. The sample yields approximately 82,000 clones, around four fifths seen once. Germline V lookup: CDR1 SEHNR, CDR2 FQNEAQ (reference sequence). The CDR3 totals 12 residues. The germline V and J ends were trimmed by 8 bases and 0 bases, with 7 bases remaining between them. The sequenced material came from peripheral blood. This sequence joins TRBV7-9 and TRBJ1-1; tentative D call: TRBD1 (5 bases). This sequence was found in a woman aged 60-75 years with acute or convalescent COVID-19. CDR3 sequence: CASGGVNTEAFF. The CDR3 coding sequence is TGTGCCAGCGGGGGGGTGAACACTGAAGCTTTCTTT.